This TCR beta chain was observed in a study of T-cell reconstitution after alpha-beta-depleted transplantation in children. Preparation of the TCRbeta library was carried out with unique molecular identifiers. TCRdb fed the PCR reads into MiXCR, producing one record per CDR3 protein. The table records some 500,000 distinct CDR3 sequences, about 18% of them present only once. With 3 bases clipped from V and 5 bases from J, the junction kept 11 bases outside the gene matches. Germline lookup yields CDR1 LGHNA and CDR2 YNFKEQ. The CDR3 has 16 amino acids. This clonotype was detected only a few times. The receptor was derived from a human donor who donated a stem cell graft to a child with acute lymphoblastic leukemia. The J gene is TRBJ1-1, the V gene TRBV4-2; 8 bases align to TRBD1. The sample here was PBMCs from the stem cell graft donor, taken from the stem cell graft. The CDR3 is CASSHTGQGSLTEAFF. CDR3 bases: TGTGCCAGCAGCCATACCGGACAGGGATCGTTAACTGAAGCTTTCTTT.